Below are 28 T cell receptor beta chains sequenced from a single sample in a study of blood T cell repertoires in COVID-19. Profiled with immunoSEQ multiplex PCR; TCRdb holds only in-frame clones, not every one. The repertoire holds 120,000 or so clones, with approximately 80% as singletons. Material: peripheral blood. The receptors derive from a man between 70 and 80 years old with acute or convalescent COVID-19.

The rearrangement joins TRBV5-1 to TRBJ1-2; 10 bases fit TRBD1. Germline assignment: CDR1 SGHRS and CDR2 YFSETQ. V dropped 0 bases and J dropped 4; count of bases not matched to a gene: 3. The CDR3 is made up of 15 amino acids. The chain's CDR3 is CASSLGRDRGYGYTF. The CDR3 DNA is TGCGCCAGCAGCTTGGGCCGGGACAGGGGCTATGGCTACACCTTC.

This clone was detected only once. The chain joins TRBV4-2 to TRBJ2-7; TRBD2 aligns across 9 bases. This CDR3 has 15 residues. Trimming removed 4 bases from V and 4 bases from J; junction bases left unmatched: 8. Per germline, CDR1 LGHNA and CDR2 YNFKEQ. For the CDR3, the DNA is TGTGCCAGCAGCCTATTAGCGGGGGCCATTTACGAGCAGTACTTC. This gives the protein CASSLLAGAIYEQYF.

The chain is built from TRBV6-5 and TRBJ1-3; a possible D gene is TRBD1 (6 bases). V was trimmed by 6 bases and J by 7 bases, leaving 13 bases between them. The germline V gene encodes CDR1 MNHEY and CDR2 SVGAGI. This CDR3 spans 13 amino acids. The CDR3 DNA reads TGTGCCAGCAGACAGGGACCCGGGAACACCATATATTTT. This sequence encodes CASRQGPGNTIYF.

The chain combines TRBV27 with TRBJ2-1; 9 bases are shared with TRBD2. V lost 1 base to trimming and J lost 7 bases; unmatched junction nucleotides: 2. The CDR3 sequence is 14 residues long. CDR1 is MNHEY, CDR2 SMNVEV, per germline (reference sequence). CDR3 region: CASSLFTSGNEQFF. The CDR3 bases are TGTGCCAGCAGTTTATTTACTAGCGGGAATGAGCAGTTCTTC.

The chain recombines TRBV4-1 with TRBJ2-7, with D possibly matching TRBD1 (6 bases). This CDR3 has 15 amino acids. The V end lost 2 bases, the J end lost 2 bases, and 13 bases lay between the germline ends. CDR1 and CDR2 (germline): MGHRA, YSYEKL. For the CDR3, the DNA is TGCGCCAGCAGCCAAACCGGGACACCACCCTACGAGCAGTACTTC. Translation: CASSQTGTPPYEQYF.

In this sample, this clone turned up once. The rearrangement links TRBV9 to TRBJ2-1, with 7 positions matching TRBD1. Trimming cost V 0 bases and J 6 bases; bases outside gene matches: 6. CDR3 length equals 15 residues. The germline V gene has CDR1 SGDLS and CDR2 YYNGEE. In DNA form, the CDR3 reads TGTGCCAGCAGCGTAGATGGGACAGAACTCAATGAGCAGTTCTTC. Its protein product is CASSVDGTELNEQFF.

This clone turned up a few times. The chain uses TRBV5-1 and TRBJ2-2, with no clear D. Germline assignment: CDR1 SGHRS and CDR2 YFSETQ. This CDR3 is 16 amino acids long. V shed 4 bases and J shed 1 base, with 14 bases lying between them. CDR3 protein: CASSPPHRENTGELFF. CDR3 bases: TGCGCCAGCAGCCCGCCCCACAGAGAGAACACCGGGGAGCTGTTTTTT. Combining the CDR3 with reference TRBV5-1 and TRBJ2-2 gives the whole variable domain KAGVTQTPRYLIKTRGQQVTLSCSPISGHRSVSWYQQTPGQGLQFLFEYFSETQRNKGNFPGRFSGRQFSNSRSEMNVSTLELGDSALYLCASSPPHRENTGELFFGEGSRLTVL.

The chain couples TRBV9 to TRBJ2-3; 9 bases line up with TRBD1. With V trimmed by 4 bases and J by 1 base, 4 bases remained unmatched. Germline loops: CDR1 SGDLS, CDR2 YYNGEE. The CDR3 runs to 15 residues. The chain's CDR3 is CASSLQGAGTDTQYF. As DNA, the CDR3 is TGTGCCAGCAGCCTACAGGGGGCGGGCACAGATACGCAGTATTTT.

The gene calls are TRBV12-3 or TRBV12-4 and TRBJ1-2; D is perhaps TRBD1 (5 bases). The CDR3 is 13 amino acids. V gave up 2 bases and J gave up 7 bases, with 11 bases separating them. CDR3 region: CASSLSSGVGYTF. CDR3 coding DNA: TGTGCCAGCAGTTTAAGTTCGGGGGTTGGCTACACCTTC.

This rearrangement joins TRBV11-2 to TRBJ2-7; TRBD1 matches 7 bases. In germline, CDR1 is SGHAT, CDR2 FQNNGV. The CDR3 has 15 residues. V shed 6 bases and J 0 bases; nucleotides not matched to a gene: 8. CDR3 amino acids: CASRPSDRVSYEQYF. The CDR3 region has the DNA TGTGCCAGCAGACCCTCCGACAGGGTCTCCTACGAGCAGTACTTC.

The chain has TRBV7-2 and TRBJ2-5; 8 bases line up with TRBD1. CDR3 length: 15 residues. The V gene's germline CDR1 is SGHTA and CDR2 FQGNSA. V lost 3 bases to trimming and J lost 1 base; unmatched junction nucleotides: 4. As DNA, the CDR3 is TGTGCCAGCAGCTTCTACAGGGGGATCCAAGAGACCCAGTACTTC. Translating gives CASSFYRGIQETQYF.

In its sample, this clone was seen a few times. The chain uses TRBV5-1 and TRBJ1-1; D is perhaps TRBD1 (6 bases). With 0 bases removed from V and 6 bases from J, the gap between germline ends came to 12 bases. Germline V gene sequence: CDR1 SGHRS, CDR2 YFSETQ. CDR3 length: 14 amino acids. The CDR3 protein is CASSLGFEGAEAFF. DNA of the CDR3: TGCGCCAGCAGCTTGGGTTTCGAGGGGGCTGAAGCTTTCTTT.

The gene calls are TRBV10-3 and TRBJ2-1; 9 positions agree with TRBD2. CDR1 is ENHRY and CDR2 is SYGVKD in the germline V gene. This CDR3 is built from 15 residues. The V segment lost 10 bases and the J segment 8 bases; nucleotides outside the gene matches: 15. The CDR3 loop is CAKPPSGTFRDEQFF. CDR3 bases: TGTGCCAAGCCACCTAGCGGGACCTTCCGGGATGAGCAGTTCTTC.

The V gene is TRBV4-1, the J gene TRBJ1-3, with D perhaps TRBD1 (6 bases). Germline CDR1 MGHRA, CDR2 YSYEKL. The CDR3 is 16 residues long. Deletions cut 1 base from V and 0 bases from J, with 10 bases between. CDR3 amino acids: CASSQADRTSGNTIYF. DNA for the CDR3: TGCGCCAGCAGCCAAGCCGACAGGACCTCTGGAAACACCATATATTTT.

The table lists this clone with a count of one. The CDR3 nucleotides read TGCAGTGCTAGTCGGGGGAGCATGAACACTGAAGCTTTCTTT. As protein: CSASRGSMNTEAFF. V usage is TRBV20-1 and J usage is TRBJ1-1; D might be TRBD1 (5 bases). V was clipped by 3 bases and J by 0 bases, with 11 bases between them. The CDR3 is 14 residues long. Germline V lookup: CDR1 DFQATT, CDR2 SNEGSKA (reference sequence).

The genes are TRBV28 and TRBJ1-3; D gene ambiguous. The CDR3 is 12 residues long. Germline V gene lookup returns CDR1 MDHEN and CDR2 SYDVKM. V lost 6 bases to trimming and J lost 1 base, with 4 bases between them. The CDR3 region is CASRESGNTIYF. In nucleotides, the CDR3 is TGTGCCAGCAGAGAGTCTGGAAACACCATATATTTT. Drawing the rest from reference TRBV28 and TRBJ1-3, the complete variable domain is DVKVTQSSRYLVKRTGEKVFLECVQDMDHENMFWYRQDPGLGLRLIYFSYDVKMKEKGDIPEGYSVSREKKERFSLILESASTNQTSMYLCASRESGNTIYFGEGSWLTVV.

The J gene is TRBJ2-3, the V gene TRBV18, with TRBD2 matching over 13 bases. CDR1 and CDR2 from the germline V gene are KGHSH and LQKENI. J lost 3 bases, V lost 1 base, and 10 bases had no gene match. The CDR3 consists of 19 residues. The CDR3 region is CASSPRTSGGAVITDTQYF. CDR3 nucleotide sequence: TGTGCCAGCTCACCACGAACTAGCGGGGGGGCCGTAATTACAGATACGCAGTATTTT.

The chain combines TRBV30 with TRBJ2-2; the D is unclear. V was clipped by 6 bases and J by 4 bases, with 12 bases between them. The CDR3 is made up of 13 amino acids. Per the germline V gene, CDR1 is GTSNPN and CDR2 is SVGIG (reference sequence). CDR3 coding DNA: TGTGCCTGCACGGCGGAGTCCACCGGGGAGCTGTTTTTT. This sequence encodes CACTAESTGELFF.

V is TRBV7-9 and J is TRBJ1-1; 7 positions agree with TRBD1. Germline values: CDR1 SEHNR, CDR2 FQNEAQ (reference sequence). This CDR3 comprises 14 residues. The J segment lost 6 bases and the V segment lost 5 bases, leaving 9 bases of the junction unmatched. The CDR3 loop is CASSPTGSPPEAFF. The DNA for the CDR3 is TGTGCCAGCAGCCCGACAGGGAGTCCCCCTGAAGCTTTCTTT.

This chain connects TRBV12-5 to TRBJ1-5, with no clear D. Per the germline V gene, CDR1 is LGHNT and CDR2 is FRNRAP. Trimming removed 6 bases at V and 5 bases at J, with 11 bases between. This CDR3 region has 13 residues. The CDR3 bases are TGTGCTAGTGGACACGACTCCGATCAGCCCCAGCATTTT. It codes for CASGHDSDQPQHF.

The gene calls are TRBV5-1 and TRBJ2-2; D may be TRBD1 (5 bases). The CDR3 is made up of 14 amino acids. Germline-derived CDR1 and CDR2 are SGHRS and YFSETQ. V shed 5 bases and J shed 5 bases, with 13 bases lying between them. CDR3 amino acids: CASRTQGNTGELFF. CDR3 DNA sequence: TGCGCCAGCAGAACCCAGGGAAATACCGGGGAGCTGTTTTTT. Together with reference TRBV5-1 and TRBJ2-2, the CDR3 gives the full variable domain: KAGVTQTPRYLIKTRGQQVTLSCSPISGHRSVSWYQQTPGQGLQFLFEYFSETQRNKGNFPGRFSGRQFSNSRSEMNVSTLELGDSALYLCASRTQGNTGELFFGEGSRLTVL.

The V and J genes are TRBV9 and TRBJ1-1; no definite D call. The germline CDR1 and CDR2 sequences are SGDLS and YYNGEE. The CDR3 runs to 16 residues. The V gene lost 3 bases and the J gene lost 3 bases, with 18 bases spanning the gap. CDR3: CASSALEGLIDTEAFF. CDR3 DNA: TGTGCCAGCAGCGCATTAGAGGGTTTGATTGACACTGAAGCTTTCTTT.

V usage is TRBV9 and J usage is TRBJ2-7; 7 bases map to TRBD1. The junction had 4 bases not matched to a gene; V was cut back by 2 bases and J by 2 bases. There are 14 residues in the CDR3. The germline V gene encodes CDR1 SGDLS and CDR2 YYNGEE. As DNA, the CDR3 is TGTGCCAGCAGCGTCGGGACAGCCCCCTACGAGCAGTACTTC. Protein product: CASSVGTAPYEQYF.

The genes are TRBV2 and TRBJ1-6, with 7 bases fitting TRBD1. V lost 1 base and J lost 10; bases outside the gene matches: 4. Germline lookup yields CDR1 SNHLY and CDR2 FYNNEI. This CDR3 is built from 14 residues. The CDR3 DNA reads TGTGCCAGCAGTGAAGGGGACAGAGGCTCACCCCTCCACTTT. Protein sequence: CASSEGDRGSPLHF.

This chain's CDR3 is CASSRQGGFGEQYF. The CDR3 DNA reads as TGTGCCAGCTCTCGACAGGGGGGGTTTGGAGAGCAGTACTTC. This chain uses TRBV27 with TRBJ2-7, with 9 positions matching TRBD1. With 8 bases clipped from V and 7 bases from J, the junction kept 12 bases outside the gene matches. Per germline, CDR1 MNHEY and CDR2 SMNVEV (reference sequence). This CDR3 spans 14 amino acids.

V and J are TRBV28 and TRBJ2-1; 11 nucleotides line up with TRBD2. The germline gives CDR1 MDHEN, CDR2 SYDVKM. This CDR3 contains 15 residues. The ends lost 8 bases at V and 1 base at J; junction bases unmatched: 4. The CDR3 spells CASYSGGVSYNEQFF. The CDR3 bases are TGTGCCAGCTATAGCGGGGGGGTGTCCTACAATGAGCAGTTCTTC.

The rearrangement links TRBV19 to TRBJ2-2, with 9 bases identical to TRBD1. Germline V lookup: CDR1 LNHDA, CDR2 SQIVND (reference sequence). V was clipped by 7 bases and J by 5 bases; unmatched bases: 11. The CDR3 is 16 amino acids. Here the CDR3 DNA reads TGTGCCAGTAATTCCCCGGGACAGGGATTAACCGGGGAGCTGTTTTTT. Translated, it gives CASNSPGQGLTGELFF.

This clone appeared a few times. The CDR3 DNA reads as TGTGCCAGCAGCTTTGGACAAACGGAGTATTTT. This encodes CASSFGQTEYF. This chain joins TRBV5-6 and TRBJ2-3; a possible D gene is TRBD1 (5 bases). Between the trimmed V and J ends, which lost 2 bases and 13 bases, there was a span of 11 bases. CDR3 length: 11 amino acids. Germline CDR1 SGHDT, CDR2 YYEEEE. Based on the CDR3 plus reference TRBV5-6 and TRBJ2-3, the full variable domain is DAGVTQSPTHLIKTRGQQVTLRCSPKSGHDTVSWYQQALGQGPQFIFQYYEEEERQRGNFPDRFSGHQFPNYSSELNVNALLLGDSALYLCASSFGQTEYFGPGTRLTVL.